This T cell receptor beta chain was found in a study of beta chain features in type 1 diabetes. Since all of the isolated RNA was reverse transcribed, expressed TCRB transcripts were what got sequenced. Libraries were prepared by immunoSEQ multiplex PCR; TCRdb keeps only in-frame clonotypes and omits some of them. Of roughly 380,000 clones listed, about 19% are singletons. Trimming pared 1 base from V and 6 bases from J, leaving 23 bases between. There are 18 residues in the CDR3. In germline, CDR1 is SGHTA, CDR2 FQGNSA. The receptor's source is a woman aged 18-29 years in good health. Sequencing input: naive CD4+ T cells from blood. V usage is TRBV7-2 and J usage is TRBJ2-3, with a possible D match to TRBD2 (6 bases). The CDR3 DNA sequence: TGTGCCAGCAGCTTAGGCATTGCCGGAGGGCCGGGATTTGATACGCAGTATTTT. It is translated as CASSLGIAGGPGFDTQYF.